Below are 5 T cell receptor beta chains sequenced from a single sample in a study of shared clonotypes between healthy human individuals. TCRdb's copy holds only in-frame clones and misses some; the assay was immunoSEQ multiplex PCR. This sample has 2 million to 2.5 million clones, with approximately 95% found just once. The sequencing input was naive CD4+ T cells sorted from blood. Subset noted: CD45RA+ positively selected. The receptors derive from a man younger than 35 in good health.

The rearrangement uses TRBV5-1 and TRBJ2-7, with TRBD2 matching over 8 bases. J gave up 3 bases and V 3 bases, and 11 bases lay outside the gene matches. The germline V gene encodes CDR1 SGHRS and CDR2 YFSETQ. The CDR3 length is 16 residues. The DNA of the CDR3 is TGCGCCAGCAGCTCGTCTGAGAGGACTAGCTTCTACGAGCAGTACTTC. Amino acid sequence: CASSSSERTSFYEQYF.

Points on this clone: Other DNA sequences in this sample translate to the same CDR3. This chain's CDR3 is CSVDRANTEAFF. CDR3 sequence (DNA): TGCAGCGTAGACAGGGCGAACACTGAAGCTTTCTTT. The chain employs TRBV29-1 and TRBJ1-1; 7 positions agree with TRBD1. V was pared by 6 bases and J by 1 base, with 2 bases of the junction left unmatched. This CDR3 is built from 12 residues. Germline V gene data show CDR1 as SQVTM and CDR2 as ANQGSEA.

This clone was observed a single time. This sample includes further DNA sequences coding for the same CDR3. The V call is TRBV20-1, the J call TRBJ1-1; possible D gene TRBD1, 5 bases. CDR3 size: 11 residues. V was trimmed by 4 bases and J by 4 bases, leaving 7 bases between them. Germline V gene lookup returns CDR1 DFQATT and CDR2 SNEGSKA (reference sequence). The CDR3 DNA is TGCAGTGCTACAGGGAGCACTGAAGCTTTCTTT. Translation: CSATGSTEAFF.

This clone was observed once. V gene TRBV18 combines with J gene TRBJ1-5; no firm D call. Between the trimmed V and J ends, which lost 0 bases and 5 bases, there was a span of 8 bases. Germline lookup yields CDR1 KGHSH and CDR2 LQKENI. There are 14 residues in the CDR3. This chain's CDR3 is CASSPPSGDQPQHF. CDR3 in DNA: TGTGCCAGCTCACCACCGTCTGGAGATCAGCCCCAGCATTTT. Full variable domain (rest looked up from reference TRBV18 and TRBJ1-5): NAGVMQNPRHLVRRRGQEARLRCSPMKGHSHVYWYRQLPEEGLKFMVYLQKENIIDESGMPKERFSAEFPKEGPSILRIQQVVRGDSAAYFCASSPPSGDQPQHFGDGTRLSIL.

The rearrangement links TRBV27 to TRBJ2-2, with TRBD2 matching 9 bases. V dropped 2 bases and J dropped 2; count of bases not matched to a gene: 0. The CDR3 is made up of 15 amino acids. Per germline, CDR1 MNHEY and CDR2 SMNVEV (reference sequence). The CDR3 bases are TGTGCCAGCAGTTTACTAGCGGGAAACACCGGGGAGCTGTTTTTT. Translation gives CASSLLAGNTGELFF.